The clone carrying this T cell receptor (beta chain) was seen a few times. The data stem from a study of PD-L1 blockade in urothelial cancer. Germline-derived CDR1 and CDR2 are ENHRY and SYGVKD. The CDR3 totals 13 residues. J was trimmed by 5 bases and V by 11 bases; bases with no gene match: 7. Libraries were prepared by immunoSEQ multiplex PCR; TCRdb keeps only in-frame clonotypes and omits some of them. The sample lists about 110,000 clones; over 75% were seen once. V gene TRBV10-3 combines with J gene TRBJ1-3; TRBD1 agrees at 9 bases. This receptor was taken from a man aged 50 or older with urothelial cancer. The sample was PBMCs, taken around atezolizumab (anti-PD-L1) treatment. In DNA form, the CDR3 reads TGTGCCTTTAAGGACAGGGGAAGAAACACCATATATTTT. The encoded protein is CAFKDRGRNTIYF.